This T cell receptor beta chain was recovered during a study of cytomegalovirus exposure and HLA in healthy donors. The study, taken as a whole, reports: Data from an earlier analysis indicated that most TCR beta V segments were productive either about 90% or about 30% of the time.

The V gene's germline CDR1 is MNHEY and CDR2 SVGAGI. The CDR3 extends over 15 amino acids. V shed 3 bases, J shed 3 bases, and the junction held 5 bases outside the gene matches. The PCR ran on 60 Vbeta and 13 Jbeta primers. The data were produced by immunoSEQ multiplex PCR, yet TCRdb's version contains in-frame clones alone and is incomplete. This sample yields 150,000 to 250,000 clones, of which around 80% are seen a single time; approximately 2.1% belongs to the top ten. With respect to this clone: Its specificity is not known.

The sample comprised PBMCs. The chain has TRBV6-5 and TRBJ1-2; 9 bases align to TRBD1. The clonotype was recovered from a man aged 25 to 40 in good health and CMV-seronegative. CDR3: CASSYGDRVDYGYTF. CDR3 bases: TGTGCCAGCAGTTATGGGGACAGGGTTGACTATGGCTACACCTTC.